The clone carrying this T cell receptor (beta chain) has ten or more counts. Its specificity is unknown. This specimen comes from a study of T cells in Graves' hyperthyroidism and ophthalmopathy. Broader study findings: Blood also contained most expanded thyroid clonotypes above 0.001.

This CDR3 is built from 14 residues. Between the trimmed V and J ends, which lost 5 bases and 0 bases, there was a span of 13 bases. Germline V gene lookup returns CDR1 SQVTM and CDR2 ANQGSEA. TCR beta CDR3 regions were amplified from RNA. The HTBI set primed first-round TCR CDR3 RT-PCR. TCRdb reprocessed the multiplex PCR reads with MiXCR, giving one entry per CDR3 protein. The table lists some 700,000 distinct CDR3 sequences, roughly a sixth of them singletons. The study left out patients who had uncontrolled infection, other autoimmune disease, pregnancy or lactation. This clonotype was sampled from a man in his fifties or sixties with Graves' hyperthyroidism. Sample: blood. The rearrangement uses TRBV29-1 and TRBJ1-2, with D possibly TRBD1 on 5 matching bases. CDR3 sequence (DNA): TGCAGCGTTTCCGGTCAGGGAGCTAACTATGGCTACACCTTC. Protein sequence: CSVSGQGANYGYTF.